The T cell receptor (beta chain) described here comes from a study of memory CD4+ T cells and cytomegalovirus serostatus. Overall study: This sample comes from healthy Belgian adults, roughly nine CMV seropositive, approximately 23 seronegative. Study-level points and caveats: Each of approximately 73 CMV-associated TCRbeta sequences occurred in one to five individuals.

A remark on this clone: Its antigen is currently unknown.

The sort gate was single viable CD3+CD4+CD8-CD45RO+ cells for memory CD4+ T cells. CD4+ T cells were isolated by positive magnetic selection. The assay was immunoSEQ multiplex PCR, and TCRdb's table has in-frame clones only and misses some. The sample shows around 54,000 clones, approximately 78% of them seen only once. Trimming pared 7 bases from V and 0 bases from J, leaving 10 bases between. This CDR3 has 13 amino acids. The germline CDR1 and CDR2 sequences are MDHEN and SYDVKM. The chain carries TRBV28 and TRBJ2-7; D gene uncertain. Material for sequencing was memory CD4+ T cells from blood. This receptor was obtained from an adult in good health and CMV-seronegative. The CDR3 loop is CASTTSSSYEQYF. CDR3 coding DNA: TGTGCCAGCACCACCTCAAGCTCCTACGAGCAGTACTTC.